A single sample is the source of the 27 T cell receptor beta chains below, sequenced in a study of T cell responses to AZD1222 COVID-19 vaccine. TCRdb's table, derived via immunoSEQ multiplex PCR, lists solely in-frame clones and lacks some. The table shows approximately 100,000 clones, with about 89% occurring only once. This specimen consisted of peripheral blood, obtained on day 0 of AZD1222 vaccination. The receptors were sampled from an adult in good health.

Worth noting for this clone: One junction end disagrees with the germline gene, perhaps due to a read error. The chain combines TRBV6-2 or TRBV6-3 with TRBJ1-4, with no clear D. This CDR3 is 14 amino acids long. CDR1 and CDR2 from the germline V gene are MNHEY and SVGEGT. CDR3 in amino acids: CASSPPQRTEQLFF. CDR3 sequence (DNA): TGTGCCAGCAGCCCTCCACAAAGAACTGAACAACTGTTTTTT.

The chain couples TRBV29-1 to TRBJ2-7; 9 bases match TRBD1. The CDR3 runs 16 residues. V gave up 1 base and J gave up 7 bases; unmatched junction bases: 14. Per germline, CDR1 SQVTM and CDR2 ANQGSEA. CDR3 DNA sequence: TGCAGCGTTGAAGCCGGGACAGGGCGGGGGCTGAAAGAGCAGTACTTC. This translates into CSVEAGTGRGLKEQYF.

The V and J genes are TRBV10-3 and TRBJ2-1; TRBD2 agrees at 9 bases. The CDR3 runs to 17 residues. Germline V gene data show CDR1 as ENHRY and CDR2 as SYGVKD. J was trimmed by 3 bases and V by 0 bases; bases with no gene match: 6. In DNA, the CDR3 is TGTGCCATCAGTGAGTCTAGGGCTAGCGGGGACTACAATGAGCAGTTCTTC. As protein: CAISESRASGDYNEQFF.

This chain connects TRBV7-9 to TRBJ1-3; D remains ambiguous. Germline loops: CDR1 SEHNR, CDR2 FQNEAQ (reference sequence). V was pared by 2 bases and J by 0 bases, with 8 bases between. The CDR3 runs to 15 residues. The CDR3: CASSLLETSGNTIYF. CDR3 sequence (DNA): TGTGCCAGCAGCTTACTGGAAACCTCTGGAAACACCATATATTTT.

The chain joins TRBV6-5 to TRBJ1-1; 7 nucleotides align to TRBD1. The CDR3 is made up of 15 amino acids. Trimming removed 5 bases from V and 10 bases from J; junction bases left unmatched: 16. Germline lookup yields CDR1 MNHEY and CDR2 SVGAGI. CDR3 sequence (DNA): TGTGCCAGCAGTAGCCTAACCGGACAGGACAGGCGAGCTTTCTTT. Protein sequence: CASSSLTGQDRRAFF.

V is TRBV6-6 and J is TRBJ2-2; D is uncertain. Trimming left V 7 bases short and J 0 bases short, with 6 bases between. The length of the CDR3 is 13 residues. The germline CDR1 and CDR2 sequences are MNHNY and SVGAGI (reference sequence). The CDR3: CASKGSNTGELFF. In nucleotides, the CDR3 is TGTGCCAGCAAGGGCTCGAACACCGGGGAGCTGTTTTTT.

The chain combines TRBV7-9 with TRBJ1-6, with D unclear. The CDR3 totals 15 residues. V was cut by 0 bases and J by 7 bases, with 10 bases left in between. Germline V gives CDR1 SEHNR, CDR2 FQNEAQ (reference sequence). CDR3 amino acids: CASSLAGLGNSPLHF. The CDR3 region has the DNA TGTGCCAGCAGCTTAGCTGGACTGGGGAATTCACCCCTCCACTTT.

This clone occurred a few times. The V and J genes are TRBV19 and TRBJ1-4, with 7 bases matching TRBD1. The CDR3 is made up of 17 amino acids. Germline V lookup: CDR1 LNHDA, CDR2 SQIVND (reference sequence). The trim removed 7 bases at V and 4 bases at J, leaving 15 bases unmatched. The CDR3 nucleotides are TGTGCCAGTACCGAAAGCGGGTCGACAGGGTTTAATGAAAAACTGTTTTTT. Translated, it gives CASTESGSTGFNEKLFF.

The CDR3 loop is CASSLGGGGYGYTF. CDR3 coding DNA: TGTGCCAGCAGCTTAGGAGGGGGCGGCTATGGCTACACCTTC. The J gene is TRBJ1-2, the V gene TRBV7-8, with 7 bases matching TRBD1. With 1 base clipped from V and 4 bases from J, the junction kept 3 bases outside the gene matches. Per germline, CDR1 SGHVS and CDR2 FQNEAQ. The CDR3 is 14 residues long.

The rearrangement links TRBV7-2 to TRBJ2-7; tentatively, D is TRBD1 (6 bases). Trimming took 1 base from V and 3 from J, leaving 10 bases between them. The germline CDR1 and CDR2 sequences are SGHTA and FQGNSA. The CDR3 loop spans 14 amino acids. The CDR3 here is CASSLGRGGYEQYF. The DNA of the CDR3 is TGTGCCAGCAGCTTAGGCAGGGGTGGCTACGAGCAGTACTTC.

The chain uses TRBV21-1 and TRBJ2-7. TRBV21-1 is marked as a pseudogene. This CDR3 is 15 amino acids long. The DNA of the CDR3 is TGTGCCAGCAGCCCTCCTCAGGCGGACTCCTACGAGCAGTACTTC. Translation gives CASSPPQADSYEQYF.

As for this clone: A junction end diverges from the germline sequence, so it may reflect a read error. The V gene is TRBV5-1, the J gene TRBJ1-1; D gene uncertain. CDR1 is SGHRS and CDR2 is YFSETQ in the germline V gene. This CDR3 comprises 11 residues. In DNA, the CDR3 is TGCGCCAGCAGCTTCGGGTTCGGCCTCCGGTTT. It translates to CASSFGFGLRF.

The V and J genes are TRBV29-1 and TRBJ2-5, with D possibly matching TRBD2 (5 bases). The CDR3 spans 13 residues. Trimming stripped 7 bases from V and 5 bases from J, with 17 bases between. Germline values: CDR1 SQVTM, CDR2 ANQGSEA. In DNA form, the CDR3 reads TGCAGCGCCCACGAGGGATCGGGGGAGACCCAGTACTTC. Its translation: CSAHEGSGETQYF.

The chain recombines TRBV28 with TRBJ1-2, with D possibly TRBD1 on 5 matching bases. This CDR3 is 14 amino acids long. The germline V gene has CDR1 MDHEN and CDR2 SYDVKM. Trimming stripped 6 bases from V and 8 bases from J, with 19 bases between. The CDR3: CASRSPRGARGYTF. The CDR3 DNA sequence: TGTGCCAGCAGGTCGCCTCGAGGGGCGAGGGGCTACACCTTC.

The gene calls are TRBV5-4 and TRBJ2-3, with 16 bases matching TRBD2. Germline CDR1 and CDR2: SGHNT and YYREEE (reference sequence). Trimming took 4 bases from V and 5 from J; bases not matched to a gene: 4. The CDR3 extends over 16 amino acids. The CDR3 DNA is TGTGCCAGCAGCCTCGGGACTAGCGGGGGGGTAGATACGCAGTATTTT. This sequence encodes CASSLGTSGGVDTQYF. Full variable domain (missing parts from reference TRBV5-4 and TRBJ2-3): ETGVTQSPTHLIKTRGQQVTLRCSSQSGHNTVSWYQQALGQGPQFIFQYYREEENGRGNFPPRFSGLQFPNYSSELNVNALELDDSALYLCASSLGTSGGVDTQYFGPGTRLTVL.

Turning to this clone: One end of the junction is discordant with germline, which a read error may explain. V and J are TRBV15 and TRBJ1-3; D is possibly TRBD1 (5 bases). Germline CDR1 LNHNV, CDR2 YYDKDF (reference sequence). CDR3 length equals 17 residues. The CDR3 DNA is TGTGCCGCCAGCAGAGATTACGGGGACTTCTCTGGAAACACCATATATTTT. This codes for CAASRDYGDFSGNTIYF. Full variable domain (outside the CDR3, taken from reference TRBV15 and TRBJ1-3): DAMVIQNPRYQVTQFGKPVTLSCSQTLNHNVMYWYQQKSSQAPKLLFHYYDKDFNNEADTPDNFQSRRPNTSFCFLDIRSPGLGDTAMYLCAASRDYGDFSGNTIYFGEGSWLTVV.

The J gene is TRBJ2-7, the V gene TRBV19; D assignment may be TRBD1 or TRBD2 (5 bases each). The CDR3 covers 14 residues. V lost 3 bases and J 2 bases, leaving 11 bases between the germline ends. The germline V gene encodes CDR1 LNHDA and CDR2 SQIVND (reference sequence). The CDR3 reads CASSMGVLPYEQYF. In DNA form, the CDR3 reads TGTGCCAGTAGTATGGGGGTACTTCCCTACGAGCAGTACTTC.

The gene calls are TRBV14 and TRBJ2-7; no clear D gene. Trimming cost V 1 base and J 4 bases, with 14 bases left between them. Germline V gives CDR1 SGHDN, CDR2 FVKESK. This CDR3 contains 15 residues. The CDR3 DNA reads TGTGCCAGCAGCCAAGCGGCAGACCCTTCTTACGAGCAGTACTTC. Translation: CASSQAADPSYEQYF.

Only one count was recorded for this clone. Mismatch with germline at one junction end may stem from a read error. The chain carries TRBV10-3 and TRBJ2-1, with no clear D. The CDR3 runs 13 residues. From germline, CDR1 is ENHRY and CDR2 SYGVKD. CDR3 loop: CAISEWLAPFILF. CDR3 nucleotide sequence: TGTGCCATCAGTGAGTGGTTAGCCCCCTTCATCCTCTTC.

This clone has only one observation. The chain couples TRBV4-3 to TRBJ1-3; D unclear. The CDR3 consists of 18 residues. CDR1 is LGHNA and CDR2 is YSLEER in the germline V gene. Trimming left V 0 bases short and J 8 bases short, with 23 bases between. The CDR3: CASSQDHPRGVTADTIYF. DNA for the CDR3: TGCGCCAGCAGCCAAGATCACCCCCGCGGGGTAACTGCCGACACCATATATTTT.

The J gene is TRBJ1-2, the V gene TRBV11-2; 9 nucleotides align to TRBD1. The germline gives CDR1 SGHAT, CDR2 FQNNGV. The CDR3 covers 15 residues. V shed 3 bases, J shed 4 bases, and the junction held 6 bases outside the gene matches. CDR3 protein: CASSFSRDRVYGYTF. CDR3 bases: TGTGCCAGCAGCTTTAGCCGGGACAGGGTCTATGGCTACACCTTC.

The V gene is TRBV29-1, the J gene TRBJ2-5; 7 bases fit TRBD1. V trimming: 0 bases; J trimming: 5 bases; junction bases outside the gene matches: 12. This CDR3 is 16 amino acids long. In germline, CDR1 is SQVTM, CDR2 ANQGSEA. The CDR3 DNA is TGCAGCGTTGAAGATCCTACGACAGGGTTATCGGAGACCCAGTACTTC. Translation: CSVEDPTTGLSETQYF. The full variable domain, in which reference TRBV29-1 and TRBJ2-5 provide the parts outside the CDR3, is SAVISQKPSRDICQRGTSLTIQCQVDSQVTMMFWYRQQPGQSLTLIATANQGSEATYESGFVIDKFPISRPNLTFSTLTVSNMSPEDSSIYLCSVEDPTTGLSETQYFGPGTRLLVL.

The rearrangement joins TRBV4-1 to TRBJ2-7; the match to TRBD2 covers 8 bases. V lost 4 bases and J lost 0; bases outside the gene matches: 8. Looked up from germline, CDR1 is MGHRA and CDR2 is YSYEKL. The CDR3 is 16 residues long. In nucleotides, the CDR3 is TGCGCCAGCAGCCTCCTCCGGGAGGGGAGCTCCTACGAGCAGTACTTC. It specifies CASSLLREGSSYEQYF.

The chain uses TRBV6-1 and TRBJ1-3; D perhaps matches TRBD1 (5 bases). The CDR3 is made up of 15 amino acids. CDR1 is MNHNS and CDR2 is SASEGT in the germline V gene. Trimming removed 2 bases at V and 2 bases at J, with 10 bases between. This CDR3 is CASSEPGLTGNTIYF. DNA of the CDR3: TGTGCCAGCAGTGAACCAGGGTTGACTGGAAACACCATATATTTT.

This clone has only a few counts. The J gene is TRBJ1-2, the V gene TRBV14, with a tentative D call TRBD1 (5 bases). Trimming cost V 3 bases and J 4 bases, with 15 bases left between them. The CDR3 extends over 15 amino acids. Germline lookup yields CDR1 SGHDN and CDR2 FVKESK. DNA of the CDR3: TGTGCCAGCAGCCACCCACACGGGCAGGGCTATGGCTACACCTTC. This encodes CASSHPHGQGYGYTF.

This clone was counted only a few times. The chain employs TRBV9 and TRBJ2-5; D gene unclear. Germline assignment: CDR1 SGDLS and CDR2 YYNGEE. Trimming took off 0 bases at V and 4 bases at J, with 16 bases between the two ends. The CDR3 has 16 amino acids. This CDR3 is CASSVEPLGPGETQYF. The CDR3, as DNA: TGTGCCAGCAGCGTAGAACCCCTGGGCCCCGGAGAGACCCAGTACTTC.

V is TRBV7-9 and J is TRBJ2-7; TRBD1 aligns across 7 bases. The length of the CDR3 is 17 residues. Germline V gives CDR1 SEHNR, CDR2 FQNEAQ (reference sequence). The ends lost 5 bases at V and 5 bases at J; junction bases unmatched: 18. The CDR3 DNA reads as TGTGCCAGCAGCCACCGGACAGGAACTACCTCTGGCCACGAGCAGTACTTC. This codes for CASSHRTGTTSGHEQYF.